One and the same sample provided the 22 T cell receptor beta chains below, sequenced in a study of regulatory T cells in long-lasting Graves disease. This sample's time point: newly diagnosed GD, antithyroid drugs for less than 3 months. The TCR library was made from RNA that had been extracted from PBMCs in TRIzol. Researchers made TCR beta libraries by using iRepertoire HTBI primers and running Arm-PCR on CDR3 regions. TCRdb passed the multiplex PCR reads through MiXCR, listing each CDR3 protein once. The sample has approximately 400,000 distinct CDR3 sequences; roughly a sixth are singletons. The sequencing here drew on peripheral blood mononuclear cells (PBMCs), taken at new diagnosis, from a patient treated with antithyroid drugs. Source of these receptors: a female donor with Graves disease.

The table lists this clonotype with many counts. This chain uses TRBV11-2 with TRBJ1-1, with a possible D match to TRBD1 (5 bases). Trimming cost V 5 bases and J 6 bases, with 19 bases left between them. Germline-derived CDR1 and CDR2 are SGHAT and FQNNGV. The length of the CDR3 is 15 residues. The CDR3 region is CASSLSPGPNAEAFF. The CDR3 region has the DNA TGTGCCAGCAGCCTATCTCCGGGACCAAACGCTGAAGCTTTCTTT. Full variable domain (missing parts from reference TRBV11-2 and TRBJ1-1): EAGVAQSPRYKIIEKRQSVAFWCNPISGHATLYWYQQILGQGPKLLIQFQNNGVVDDSQLPKDRFSAERLKGVDSTLKIQPAKLEDSAVYLCASSLSPGPNAEAFFGQGTRLTVV.

This clonotype was counted ten times or more. This rearrangement joins TRBV28 to TRBJ1-1; TRBD1 agrees at 7 bases. V lost 10 bases and J lost 2; bases outside the gene matches: 4. This CDR3 is 12 amino acids long. Germline V gene data show CDR1 as MDHEN and CDR2 as SYDVKM. CDR3 bases: TGTGCCACCAACAGGGGAAACACTGAAGCTTTCTTT. This sequence encodes CATNRGNTEAFF. The full variable domain, in which reference TRBV28 and TRBJ1-1 provide the parts outside the CDR3, is DVKVTQSSRYLVKRTGEKVFLECVQDMDHENMFWYRQDPGLGLRLIYFSYDVKMKEKGDIPEGYSVSREKKERFSLILESASTNQTSMYLCATNRGNTEAFFGQGTRLTVV.

The rearrangement links TRBV20-1 to TRBJ2-3; 7 bases agree with TRBD2. V lost 4 bases to trimming and J lost 5 bases; unmatched junction nucleotides: 18. Germline CDR1 is DFQATT and CDR2 is SNEGSKA (reference sequence). There are 17 residues in the CDR3. This chain's CDR3 is CSANWAQRGGRGDTQYF. CDR3 nucleotides: TGCAGTGCTAACTGGGCCCAGCGGGGTGGTAGAGGAGATACGCAGTATTTT.

This chain connects TRBV30 to TRBJ1-1; possible D gene TRBD1, 5 bases. The CDR3 is 14 residues long. Germline V gene sequence: CDR1 GTSNPN, CDR2 SVGIG (reference sequence). V was trimmed by 3 bases and J by 2 bases, leaving 13 bases between them. CDR3: CAWRIDSFNTEAFF. The DNA of the CDR3 is TGTGCCTGGAGAATCGACAGCTTCAACACTGAAGCTTTCTTT.

This clonotype showed up many times. The J gene is TRBJ2-7, the V gene TRBV7-2; 11 positions match TRBD1. CDR3 size: 17 residues. The V gene end was trimmed by 6 bases and the J gene end by 3 bases; junction bases not matched to a gene: 13. Germline CDR1 and CDR2: SGHTA and FQGNSA. CDR3 residues: CASSRSTSGTGGYEQYF. In DNA, the CDR3 is TGTGCCAGCAGTCGAAGCACCTCCGGGACAGGGGGCTACGAGCAGTACTTC.

Worth noting for this clonotype: A much bigger clone sits one base away, suggesting this may be a read error. This chain links TRBV30 with TRBJ2-5; TRBD1 is a possible D gene (5 bases). CDR1 and CDR2 from the germline V gene are GTSNPN and SVGIG (reference sequence). This CDR3 spans 15 amino acids. The ends were cut back, 0 bases at V and 5 bases at J, with 16 bases in the middle. The CDR3 is CAWSVTTGPTETQYF. CDR3 in DNA: TGTGCCTGGAGTGTTACAACAGGTCCCACCGAGACCCAGTACTTC.

This clonotype was recorded many times. The junction differs from germline at one of its ends, possibly a read error. The CDR3 coding sequence is TGTGCCAGCAGTTTGCGTACGGCCTCCGGCGAGCAGTACTTC. This codes for CASSLRTASGEQYF. The chain joins TRBV5-1 to TRBJ2-7; no definite D call. This CDR3 region has 14 residues. Germline V gene lookup returns CDR1 SGHRS and CDR2 YFSETQ.

J is TRBJ1-1 and V is TRBV18, with 7 bases lining up with TRBD1. Trimming cost V 5 bases and J 1 base; bases outside gene matches: 10. Germline V lookup: CDR1 KGHSH, CDR2 LQKENI. The CDR3 length is 16 residues. Written as DNA, the CDR3 is TGTGCCAGCTCAGCTTCCCGCGACAGGGAGAACACTGAAGCTTTCTTT. Its translation: CASSASRDRENTEAFF.

This clonotype appeared many times. This rearrangement joins TRBV11-2 to TRBJ2-7; the D is unclear. The germline V and J ends were trimmed by 6 bases and 3 bases, with 18 bases remaining between them. From germline, CDR1 is SGHAT and CDR2 FQNNGV. This CDR3 is 15 amino acids long. The CDR3, as DNA: TGTGCCAGCAGTGCTACACCGGGCGTAAACTACGAGCAGTACTTC. This gives the protein CASSATPGVNYEQYF.

This clonotype has ten or more counts. The rearrangement joins TRBV12-3 or TRBV12-4 to TRBJ2-5; D tentatively reads TRBD1 or TRBD2 (5 bases each). The ends were cut back, 6 bases at V and 4 bases at J, with 27 bases in the middle. This CDR3 has 18 amino acids. CDR3: CASSSRRVASGTRETQYF. CDR3 sequence (DNA): TGTGCCAGCAGCTCCCGCCGGGTTGCGTCCGGGACCAGAGAGACCCAGTACTTC.

This clonotype was detected a few times. V gene TRBV29-1 combines with J gene TRBJ2-7, with D tentatively TRBD2 (7 bases). The CDR3 sequence is 13 residues long. CDR1 SQVTM and CDR2 ANQGSEA come from the germline V gene. V lost 4 bases and J lost 6, with 16 bases in between. The CDR3 DNA follows: TGCAGCGTTGTGGTGGGCGGGGGCGGCGAGCAGTACTTC. Encoded protein: CSVVVGGGGEQYF.

The genes are TRBV7-3 and TRBJ2-2; TRBD2 matches 8 bases. The germline gives CDR1 SGHTA, CDR2 FQGTGA. The CDR3 consists of 15 residues. With 5 bases clipped from V and 1 base from J, the junction kept 3 bases outside the gene matches. CDR3 DNA: TGTGCCAGCAGCCCCGGGGGGGGGAACACCGGGGAGCTGTTTTTT. Translating it yields CASSPGGGNTGELFF.

This chain uses TRBV27 with TRBJ1-2; maybe TRBD1 (6 bases). Germline CDR1 is MNHEY and CDR2 is SMNVEV (reference sequence). Between the trimmed V and J ends, which lost 3 bases and 2 bases, there was a span of 16 bases. The CDR3 covers 16 residues. The CDR3 region has the DNA TGTGCCAGCAGTTTTCTTGGACAGAGCGTAAACTATGGCTACACCTTC. Residues: CASSFLGQSVNYGYTF.

Ten or more counts support this clonotype. The chain links TRBV24-1 to TRBJ1-2; D not resolved. Germline V gene data show CDR1 as KGHDR and CDR2 as SFDVKD. The CDR3 totals 13 residues. V was shortened by 9 bases and J by 7 bases, with 17 bases between the two germline ends. This chain's CDR3 is CATAAADPSGYTF. CDR3 nucleotides: TGTGCCACCGCCGCCGCAGACCCTTCTGGCTACACCTTC.

This clonotype was counted many times. The CDR3 region is CASSQDVAATEAFF. As DNA, the CDR3 is TGTGCCAGCAGCCAAGATGTGGCAGCCACTGAAGCTTTCTTT. V usage is TRBV4-2 and J usage is TRBJ1-1, with D unresolved. CDR3 length equals 14 residues. From germline, CDR1 is LGHNA and CDR2 YNFKEQ. V was pared by 0 bases and J by 4 bases, with 9 bases between.

This clonotype has more than one count but fewer than ten. The CDR3 spells CASSFSGSGEQYF. In DNA, the CDR3 is TGTGCCAGCAGCTTTAGCGGGAGTGGTGAGCAGTACTTC. The chain combines TRBV5-4 with TRBJ2-7, with 9 nucleotides matching TRBD2. V was clipped by 2 bases and J by 7 bases; unmatched bases: 4. Germline lookup yields CDR1 SGHNT and CDR2 YYREEE (reference sequence). CDR3 length: 13 amino acids.

The rearrangement uses TRBV5-1 and TRBJ2-3; TRBD1 is a possible D gene (6 bases). Germline V gene lookup returns CDR1 SGHRS and CDR2 YFSETQ. CDR3 length: 15 amino acids. The V end was cut by 1 base, the J end by 0 bases, with 9 bases between. CDR3 residues: CASSLRTASTDTQYF. CDR3 bases: TGCGCCAGCAGCTTGCGGACAGCTAGCACAGATACGCAGTATTTT.

This clonotype turned up a few times. A clone one base away is much larger, so this may be a read error. The V gene is TRBV5-1, the J gene TRBJ2-7; 10 bases agree with TRBD2. Germline V gene data show CDR1 as SGHRS and CDR2 as YFSETQ. V lost 1 base and J lost 5; bases outside the gene matches: 6. This CDR3 comprises 15 residues. The CDR3 sequence is CASSLKAGGNHEQYF. The CDR3 DNA is TGCGCCAGCAGCTTGAAAGCGGGAGGGAACCACGAGCAGTACTTC. The full variable domain, in which reference TRBV5-1 and TRBJ2-7 provide the parts outside the CDR3, is KAGVTQTPRYLIKTRGQQVTLSCSPISGHRSVSWYQQTPGQGLQFLFEYFSETQRNKGNFPGRFSGRQFSNSRSEMNVSTLELGDSALYLCASSLKAGGNHEQYFGPGTRLTVT.

The J gene is TRBJ2-3, the V gene TRBV7-6; perhaps TRBD1 as D (5 bases). The germline V gene encodes CDR1 SGHVS and CDR2 FNYEAQ. CDR3 length equals 14 residues. V lost 1 base, J lost 4 bases, and 9 bases lay in between. The CDR3 nucleotides are TGTGCCAGCAGCTTAGAGACAGACCCAGATACGCAGTATTTT. Translating it yields CASSLETDPDTQYF.

This clonotype showed up many times. This sequence joins TRBV28 and TRBJ2-4; 14 bases agree with TRBD2. This CDR3 comprises 14 residues. J was trimmed by 14 bases and V by 4 bases; bases with no gene match: 7. Germline V gene sequence: CDR1 MDHEN, CDR2 SYDVKM. This CDR3 is CASSSTGLAGVKYF. The CDR3 DNA sequence: TGTGCCAGCAGTTCCACGGGACTAGCGGGAGTTAAGTACTTC. The complete variable domain, with remaining parts taken from reference TRBV28 and TRBJ2-4, reads DVKVTQSSRYLVKRTGEKVFLECVQDMDHENMFWYRQDPGLGLRLIYFSYDVKMKEKGDIPEGYSVSREKKERFSLILESASTNQTSMYLCASSSTGLAGVKYFGAGTRLSVL.

There are a few counts of this clonotype. CDR3 region: CASSDGTPRTGELFF. The DNA for the CDR3 is TGTGCCAGCAGCGACGGGACTCCGAGGACCGGGGAGCTGTTTTTT. The V gene is TRBV7-9, the J gene TRBJ2-2; perhaps TRBD2 as D (6 bases). Trimming cost V 5 bases and J 5 bases, with 15 bases left between them. The CDR3 is 15 amino acids. The germline V gene has CDR1 SEHNR and CDR2 FQNEAQ (reference sequence). Full variable domain (remainder filled in from reference TRBV7-9 and TRBJ2-2): DTGVSQNPRHKITKRGQNVTFRCDPISEHNRLYWYRQTLGQGPEFLTYFQNEAQLEKSRLLSDRFSAERPKGSFSTLEIQRTEQGDSAMYLCASSDGTPRTGELFFGEGSRLTVL.

Ten or more counts support this clonotype. The CDR3 DNA reads TGTGCCAGCAGCGAACAGGGTACTAATGAAAAACTGTTTTTT. Amino acid sequence: CASSEQGTNEKLFF. The chain joins TRBV28 to TRBJ1-4, with D possibly matching TRBD1 (6 bases). This CDR3 has 14 residues. The V end was cut by 6 bases, the J end by 2 bases, with 10 bases between. CDR1 and CDR2 (germline): MDHEN, SYDVKM.